The following is a T cell receptor (beta chain) sequence with its context. Its specificity is unknown. The CDR3 runs 15 residues. Trimming left V 3 bases short and J 4 bases short, with 13 bases between. CDR1 is LNHDA and CDR2 is SQIVND in the germline V gene (reference sequence). The repertoire was sequenced with immunoSEQ multiplex PCR; TCRdb's copy has only in-frame clones and lacks some. The sample lists more than 9,500 clones, more than 60% occurring once. Samples were taken several times over chemoradiotherapy. The source of the sample is a study of chemoradiotherapy in HPV16-positive cancers. In the study overall: Two HPV16-positive patients' cells yielded candidate HPV-specific clones and common motifs. Study outcomes and limitations: The functional HPV-specific definition rests on just a couple of HPV16-positive patients. Candidate HPV-specific clones and E7-related TCR motifs grew in tumor during treatment.

This sample was gathered from a patient who underwent chemoradiotherapy. The genes are TRBV19 and TRBJ1-5, with D unresolved. The source is a human donor with HPV-associated anogenital cancer. CDR3 nucleotides: TGTGCCAGTAGTATTGGAACAGATGCTAATCAGCCCCAGCATTTT. As protein: CASSIGTDANQPQHF.